Sequencing of this T cell receptor (beta chain) was carried out in a study of regulatory T cells in long-lasting Graves disease. General study points: Favored usage of TRBV28, TRBJ1-2 and TRBJ2-5 was recorded in persistent disease.

iRepertoire HTBI primers and Arm-PCR of CDR3 regions built TCR beta libraries. MiXCR was run by TCRdb on the multiplex PCR reads, yielding one entry per CDR3 protein. Of about 440,000 distinct CDR3 sequences listed, 16% are singletons. Trimming took off 5 bases at V and 2 bases at J, with 15 bases between the two ends. Germline values: CDR1 KGHDR, CDR2 SFDVKD. CDR3 length equals 15 residues. Time point in this sample: newly diagnosed GD, antithyroid drugs for less than 3 months. RNA from PBMCs was the source of the TCR library. This clonotype occurred many times. Its specificity is unknown. The sample was also linked to a second study, of T cells in Graves' hyperthyroidism and ophthalmopathy.

This specimen was peripheral blood mononuclear cells (PBMCs), taken at new diagnosis, from a patient treated with antithyroid drugs. This clonotype was sampled from a woman in her 30s with Graves disease. The chain couples TRBV24-1 to TRBJ2-7; D is uncertain. The CDR3 coding sequence is TGTGCCACCAGTGCCCCGGCGGACGAAACCTACGAGCAGTACTTC. Residues: CATSAPADETYEQYF.